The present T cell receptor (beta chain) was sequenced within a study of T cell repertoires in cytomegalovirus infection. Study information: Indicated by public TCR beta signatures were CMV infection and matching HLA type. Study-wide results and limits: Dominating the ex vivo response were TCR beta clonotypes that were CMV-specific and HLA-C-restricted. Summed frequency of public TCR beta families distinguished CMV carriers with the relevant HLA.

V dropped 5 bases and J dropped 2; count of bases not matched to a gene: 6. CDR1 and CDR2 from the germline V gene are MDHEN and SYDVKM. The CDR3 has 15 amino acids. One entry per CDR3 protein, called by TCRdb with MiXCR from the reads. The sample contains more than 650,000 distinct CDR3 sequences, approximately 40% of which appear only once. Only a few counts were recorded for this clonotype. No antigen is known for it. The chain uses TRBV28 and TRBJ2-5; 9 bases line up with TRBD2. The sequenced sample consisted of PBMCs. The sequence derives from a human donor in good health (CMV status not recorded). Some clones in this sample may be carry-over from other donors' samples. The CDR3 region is CASSPNTSGQETQYF. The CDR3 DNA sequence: TGTGCCAGCAGTCCAAACACTAGCGGGCAAGAGACCCAGTACTTC.